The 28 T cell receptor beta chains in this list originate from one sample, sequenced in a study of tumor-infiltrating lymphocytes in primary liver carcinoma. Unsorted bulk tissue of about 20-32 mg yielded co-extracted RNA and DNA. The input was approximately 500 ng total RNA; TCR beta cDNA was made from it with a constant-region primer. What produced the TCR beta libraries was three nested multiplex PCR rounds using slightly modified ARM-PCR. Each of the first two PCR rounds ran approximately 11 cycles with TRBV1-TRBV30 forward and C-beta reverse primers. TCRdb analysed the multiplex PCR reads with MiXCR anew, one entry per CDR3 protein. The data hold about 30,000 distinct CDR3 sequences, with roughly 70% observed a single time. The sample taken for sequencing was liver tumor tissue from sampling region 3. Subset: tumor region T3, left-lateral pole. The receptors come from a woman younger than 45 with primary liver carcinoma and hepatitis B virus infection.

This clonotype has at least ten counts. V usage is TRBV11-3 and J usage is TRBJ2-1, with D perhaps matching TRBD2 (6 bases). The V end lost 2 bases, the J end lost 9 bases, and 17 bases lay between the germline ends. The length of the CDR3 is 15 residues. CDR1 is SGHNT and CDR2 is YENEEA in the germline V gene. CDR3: CASSLRTTGSLEQFF. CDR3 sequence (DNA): TGTGCCAGCAGCTTAAGGACTACCGGGAGTCTTGAGCAGTTCTTC. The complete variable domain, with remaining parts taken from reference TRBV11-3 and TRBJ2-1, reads EAGVVQSPRYKIIEKKQPVAFWCNPISGHNTLYWYLQNLGQGPELLIRYENEEAVDDSQLPKDRFSAERLKGVDSTLKIQPAELGDSAVYLCASSLRTTGSLEQFFGPGTRLTVL.

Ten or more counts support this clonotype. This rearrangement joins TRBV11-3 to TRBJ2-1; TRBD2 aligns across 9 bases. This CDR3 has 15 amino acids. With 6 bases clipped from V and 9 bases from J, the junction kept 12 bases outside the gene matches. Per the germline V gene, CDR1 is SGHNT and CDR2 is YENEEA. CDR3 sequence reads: CASRPLAGTLVEQFF. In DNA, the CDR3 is TGTGCCAGCAGACCTCTAGCGGGGACCCTCGTTGAGCAGTTCTTC.

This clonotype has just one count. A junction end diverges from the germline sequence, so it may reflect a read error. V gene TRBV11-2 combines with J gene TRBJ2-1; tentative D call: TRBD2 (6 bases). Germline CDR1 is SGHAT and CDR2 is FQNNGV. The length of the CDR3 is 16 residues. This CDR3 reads CANSTSLVGGYNEQFF. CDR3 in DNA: TGTGCCAACAGCACCTCTCTAGTGGGAGGATACAATGAGCAATTCTTC.

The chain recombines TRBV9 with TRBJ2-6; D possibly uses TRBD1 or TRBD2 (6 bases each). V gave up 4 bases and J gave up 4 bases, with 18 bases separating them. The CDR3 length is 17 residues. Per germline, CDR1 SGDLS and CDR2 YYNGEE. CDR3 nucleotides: TGTGCCAGCAGCCTCTCCAAGGGGGGTAACGGGGCCAACGTCCTGACTTTC. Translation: CASSLSKGGNGANVLTF.

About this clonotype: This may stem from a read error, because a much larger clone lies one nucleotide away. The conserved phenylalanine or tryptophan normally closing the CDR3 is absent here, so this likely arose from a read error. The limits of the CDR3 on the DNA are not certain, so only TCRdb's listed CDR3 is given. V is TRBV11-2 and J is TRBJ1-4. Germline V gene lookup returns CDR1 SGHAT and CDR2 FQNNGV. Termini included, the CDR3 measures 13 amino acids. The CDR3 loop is CASSPRGPGLLFY.

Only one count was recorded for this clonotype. The CDR3 here is CATCYPDSQETQYF. CDR3 sequence (DNA): TGTGCCACCTGTTATCCGGACTCCCAAGAGACCCAGTACTTC. The V call is TRBV12-3 or TRBV12-4, the J call TRBJ2-5; weak D call: TRBD2 (5 bases). V lost 10 bases, J lost 1 base, and 16 bases lay in between. The CDR3 consists of 14 residues.

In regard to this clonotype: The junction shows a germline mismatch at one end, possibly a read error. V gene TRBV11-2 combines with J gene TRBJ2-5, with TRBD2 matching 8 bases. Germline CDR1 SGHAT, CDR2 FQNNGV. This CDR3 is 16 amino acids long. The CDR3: CACNRPGLVGQEAQYF. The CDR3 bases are TGTGCCTGCAACCGACCGGGACTAGTTGGGCAAGAGGCCCAGTACTTC.

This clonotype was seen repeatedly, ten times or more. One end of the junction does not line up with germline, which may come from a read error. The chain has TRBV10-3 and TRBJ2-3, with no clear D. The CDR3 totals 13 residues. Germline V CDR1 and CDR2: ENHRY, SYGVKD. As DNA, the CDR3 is TGTACCATCAGTGTTGAGAATACAGATACGCAGTATTTT. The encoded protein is CTISVENTDTQYF.

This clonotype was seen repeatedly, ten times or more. The CDR3 region has the DNA TGCAGCGTTGACTCGACAGGGGGTCCCTACGAGCAGTACTTC. Amino acid sequence: CSVDSTGGPYEQYF. The genes are TRBV29-1 and TRBJ2-7, with TRBD1 matching 9 bases. The J segment lost 2 bases and the V segment lost 3 bases, leaving 5 bases of the junction unmatched. CDR1 and CDR2 from the germline V gene are SQVTM and ANQGSEA. The CDR3 runs 14 residues.

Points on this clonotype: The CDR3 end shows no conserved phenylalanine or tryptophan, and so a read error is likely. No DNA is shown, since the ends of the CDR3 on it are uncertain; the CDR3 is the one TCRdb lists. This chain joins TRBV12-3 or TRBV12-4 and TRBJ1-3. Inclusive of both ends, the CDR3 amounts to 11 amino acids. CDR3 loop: CAARAGNTIHS.

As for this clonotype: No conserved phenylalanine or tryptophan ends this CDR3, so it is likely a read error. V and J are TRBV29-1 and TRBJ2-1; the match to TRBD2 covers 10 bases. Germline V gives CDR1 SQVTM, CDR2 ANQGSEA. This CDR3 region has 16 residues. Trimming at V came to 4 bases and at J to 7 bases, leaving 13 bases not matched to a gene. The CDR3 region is CSVGLAGGLTGNEQFL. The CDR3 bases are TGCAGCGTTGGCTTAGCGGGAGGATTGACGGGGAATGAGCAGTTCTTG.

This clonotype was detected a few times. In nucleotides, the CDR3 is TGTGCCAGCGGTCGTCAGGGAACTTATGGCTACACCTTC. Encoded protein: CASGRQGTYGYTF. J is TRBJ1-2 and V is TRBV12-3 or TRBV12-4; possibly TRBD1 for D (5 bases). The CDR3 totals 13 residues. Trimming took off 8 bases at V and 5 bases at J, with 15 bases between the two ends.

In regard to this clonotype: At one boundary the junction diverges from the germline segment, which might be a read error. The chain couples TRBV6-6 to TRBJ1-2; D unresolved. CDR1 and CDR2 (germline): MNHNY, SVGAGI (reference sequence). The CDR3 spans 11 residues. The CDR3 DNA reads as TGTGCCAGTAGGACCGACTATGGCTTCACCTTC. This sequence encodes CASRTDYGFTF.

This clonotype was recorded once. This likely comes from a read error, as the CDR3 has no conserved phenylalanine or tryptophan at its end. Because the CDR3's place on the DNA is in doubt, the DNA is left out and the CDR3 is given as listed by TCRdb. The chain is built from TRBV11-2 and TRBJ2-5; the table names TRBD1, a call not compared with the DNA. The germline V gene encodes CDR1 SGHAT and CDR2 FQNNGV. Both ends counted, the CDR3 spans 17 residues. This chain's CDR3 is CASSPPRQGVGKETQCY.

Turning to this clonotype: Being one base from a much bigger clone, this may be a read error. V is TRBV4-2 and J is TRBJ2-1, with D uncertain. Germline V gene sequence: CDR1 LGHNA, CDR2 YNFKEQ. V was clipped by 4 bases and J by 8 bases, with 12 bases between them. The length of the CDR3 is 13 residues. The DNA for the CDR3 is TGTGCCAGCAGCCGGGATGGCGGCCATGAGCAGTTCTTC. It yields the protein CASSRDGGHEQFF.

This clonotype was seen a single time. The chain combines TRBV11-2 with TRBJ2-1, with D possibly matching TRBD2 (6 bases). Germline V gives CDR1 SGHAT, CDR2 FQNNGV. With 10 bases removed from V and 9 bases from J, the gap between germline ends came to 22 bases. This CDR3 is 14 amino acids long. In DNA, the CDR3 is TGTGCCACCAGACGGATTCGGAGGGAAACTGAGCAGTTCTTC. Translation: CATRRIRRETEQFF.

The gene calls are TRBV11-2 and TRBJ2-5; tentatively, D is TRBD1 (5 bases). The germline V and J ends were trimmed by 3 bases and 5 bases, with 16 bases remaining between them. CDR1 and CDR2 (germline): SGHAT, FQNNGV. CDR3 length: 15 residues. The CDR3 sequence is CASSFLTTAAETQYF. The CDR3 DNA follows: TGTGCCAGCAGCTTTTTGACGACAGCCGCTGAGACCCAGTACTTC.

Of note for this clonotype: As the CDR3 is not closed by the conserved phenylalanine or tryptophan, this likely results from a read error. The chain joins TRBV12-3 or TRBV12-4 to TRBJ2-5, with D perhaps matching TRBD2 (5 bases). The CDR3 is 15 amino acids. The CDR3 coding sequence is TGTGCCAGCAGCACCTACCCCGGGAACGAAGAGGCCCAGTACTTA. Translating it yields CASSTYPGNEEAQYL.

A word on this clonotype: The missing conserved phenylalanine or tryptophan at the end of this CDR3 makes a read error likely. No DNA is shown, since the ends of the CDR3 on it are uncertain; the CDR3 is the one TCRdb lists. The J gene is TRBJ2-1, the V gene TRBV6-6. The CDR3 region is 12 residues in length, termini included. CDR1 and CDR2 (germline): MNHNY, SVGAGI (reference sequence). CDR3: CASSYSGAEQFV.

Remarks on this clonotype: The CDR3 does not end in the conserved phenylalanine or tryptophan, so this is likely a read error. The CDR3 DNA reads as TGCAGCGTCGAGGGCAGAGCGAAGACTGGAGCTTTCATT. It encodes CSVEGRAKTGAFI. The V and J genes are TRBV29-1 and TRBJ1-1; D unclear. Per the germline V gene, CDR1 is SQVTM and CDR2 is ANQGSEA. CDR3 length equals 13 residues.

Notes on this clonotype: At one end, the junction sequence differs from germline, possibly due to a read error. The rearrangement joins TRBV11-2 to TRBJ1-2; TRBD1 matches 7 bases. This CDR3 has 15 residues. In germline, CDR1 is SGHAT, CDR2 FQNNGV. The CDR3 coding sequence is TGTGCCAACAGCTTAGAGGGGGCCAGTGGCTGTGGCTACACCTTC. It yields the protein CANSLEGASGCGYTF.

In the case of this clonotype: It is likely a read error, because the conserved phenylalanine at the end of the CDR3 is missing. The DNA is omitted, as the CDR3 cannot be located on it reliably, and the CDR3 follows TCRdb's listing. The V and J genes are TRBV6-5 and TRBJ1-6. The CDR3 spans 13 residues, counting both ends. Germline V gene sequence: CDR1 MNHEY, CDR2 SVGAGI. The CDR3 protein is CASSVSYNSPIHS.

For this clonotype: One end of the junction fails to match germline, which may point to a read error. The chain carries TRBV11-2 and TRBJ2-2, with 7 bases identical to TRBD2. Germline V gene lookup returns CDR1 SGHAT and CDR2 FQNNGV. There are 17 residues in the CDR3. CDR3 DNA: TGTGCCAGCAGCTTTGGAGGGACTAACGGGGTTACCGGGGAGCCGTTTTTT. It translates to CASSFGGTNGVTGEPFF. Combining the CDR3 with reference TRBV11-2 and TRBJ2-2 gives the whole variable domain EAGVAQSPRYKIIEKRQSVAFWCNPISGHATLYWYQQILGQGPKLLIQFQNNGVVDDSQLPKDRFSAERLKGVDSTLKIQPAKLEDSAVYLCASSFGGTNGVTGEPFFGEGSRLTVL.

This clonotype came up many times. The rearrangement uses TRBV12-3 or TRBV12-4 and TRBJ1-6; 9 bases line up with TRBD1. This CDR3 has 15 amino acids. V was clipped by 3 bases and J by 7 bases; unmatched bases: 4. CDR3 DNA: TGTGCCAGCAGTTTTCGACAGGGGGGCAATTCACCCCTCCACTTT. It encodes CASSFRQGGNSPLHF.

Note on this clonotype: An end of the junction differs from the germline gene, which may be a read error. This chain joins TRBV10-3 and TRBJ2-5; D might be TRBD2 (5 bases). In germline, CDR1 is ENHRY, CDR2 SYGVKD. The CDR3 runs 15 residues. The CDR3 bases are TGTACCATCAGTGAGTCGACTACCAGACATGAGACCCAGTACTTC. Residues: CTISESTTRHETQYF.

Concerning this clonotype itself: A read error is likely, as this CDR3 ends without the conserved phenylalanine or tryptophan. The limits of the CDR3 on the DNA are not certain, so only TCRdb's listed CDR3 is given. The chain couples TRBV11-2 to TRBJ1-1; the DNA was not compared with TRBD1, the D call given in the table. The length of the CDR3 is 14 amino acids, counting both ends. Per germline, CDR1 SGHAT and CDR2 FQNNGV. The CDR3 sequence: CASTYTGGRAEGFS.

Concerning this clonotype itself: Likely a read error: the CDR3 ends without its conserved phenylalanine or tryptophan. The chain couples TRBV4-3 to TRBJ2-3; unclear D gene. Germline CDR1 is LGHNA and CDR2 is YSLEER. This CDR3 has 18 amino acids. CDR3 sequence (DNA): TGCGCCAGCAGTCAGTCGGTCTGGCTGGGTGATCCCGATGATACACAGTATTAT. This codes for CASSQSVWLGDPDDTQYY.

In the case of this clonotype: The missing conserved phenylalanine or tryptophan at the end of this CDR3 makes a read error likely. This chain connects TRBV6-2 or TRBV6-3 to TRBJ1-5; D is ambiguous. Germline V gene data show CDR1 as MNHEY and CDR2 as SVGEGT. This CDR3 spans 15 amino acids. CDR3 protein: CVCKESRDSNQPQHL. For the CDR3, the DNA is TGTGTCTGCAAAGAGTCTAGAGATAGCAATCAGCCCCAGCATTTA.